A single sample is the source of the 5 T cell receptor beta chains below, sequenced in a study of CD8 T cells in ankylosing spondylitis. TCRdb reprocessed the 5' RACE reads via MiXCR and lists one record per CDR3 protein. The repertoire holds approximately 200,000 distinct CDR3 sequences, 10% to 15% seen once, with approximately 15% in the top ten. The sequencing sample was made of blood, either unsorted or a sorted T cell fraction (not recorded which). These TCRs come from a male donor with ankylosing spondylitis or in good health (not recorded which).

This clonotype was seen more than once but under ten times. The chain employs TRBV7-8 and TRBJ2-5; 14 positions match TRBD2. J was trimmed by 5 bases and V by 1 base; bases with no gene match: 3. Germline V gene data show CDR1 as SGHVS and CDR2 as FQNEAQ. The CDR3 is made up of 16 amino acids. The CDR3 DNA sequence: TGTGCCAGCAGCTTAGTGGGACTAGCGGGAGAGGAGACCCAGTACTTC. Translating it yields CASSLVGLAGEETQYF.

V usage is TRBV7-9 and J usage is TRBJ2-1; D is perhaps TRBD2 (6 bases). The V gene lost 2 bases and the J gene lost 10 bases, with 9 bases spanning the gap. The length of the CDR3 is 12 residues. Germline V lookup: CDR1 SEHNR, CDR2 FQNEAQ (reference sequence). The CDR3: CASSLTGVEQFF. Written as DNA, the CDR3 is TGTGCCAGCAGCTTAACGGGGGTGGAGCAGTTCTTC.

Only a few counts were recorded for this clonotype. The gene calls are TRBV4-1 and TRBJ2-2; the match to TRBD2 covers 10 bases. The CDR3 contains 16 residues. Looked up from germline, CDR1 is MGHRA and CDR2 is YSYEKL. The J segment lost 11 bases and the V segment lost 3 bases, leaving 12 bases of the junction unmatched. The CDR3 region is CASSHPIDSGGAELFF. The CDR3 region has the DNA TGCGCCAGCAGCCACCCCATAGACAGCGGGGGGGCCGAGCTGTTTTTT.

The chain combines TRBV6-2 or TRBV6-3 with TRBJ2-3, with D possibly TRBD2 on 6 matching bases. The CDR3 runs to 14 residues. Germline values: CDR1 MNHEY, CDR2 SVGEGT. Trimming shortened V by 0 bases and J by 3 bases, and 7 bases separated the two germline ends. The CDR3 sequence is CASSYSLATDTQYF. CDR3 bases: TGTGCCAGCAGTTACTCCCTAGCGACAGATACGCAGTATTTT.

The V gene is TRBV6-5, the J gene TRBJ2-7, with 8 bases fitting TRBD2. CDR3 length equals 15 residues. Germline loops: CDR1 MNHEY, CDR2 SVGAGI. The V and J ends lost 7 bases and 0 bases, in that order; junction bases with no gene match: 8. CDR3 in amino acids: CASIFSGEPSYEQYF. CDR3 DNA: TGTGCCAGCATTTTTAGCGGGGAACCCTCCTACGAGCAGTACTTC.